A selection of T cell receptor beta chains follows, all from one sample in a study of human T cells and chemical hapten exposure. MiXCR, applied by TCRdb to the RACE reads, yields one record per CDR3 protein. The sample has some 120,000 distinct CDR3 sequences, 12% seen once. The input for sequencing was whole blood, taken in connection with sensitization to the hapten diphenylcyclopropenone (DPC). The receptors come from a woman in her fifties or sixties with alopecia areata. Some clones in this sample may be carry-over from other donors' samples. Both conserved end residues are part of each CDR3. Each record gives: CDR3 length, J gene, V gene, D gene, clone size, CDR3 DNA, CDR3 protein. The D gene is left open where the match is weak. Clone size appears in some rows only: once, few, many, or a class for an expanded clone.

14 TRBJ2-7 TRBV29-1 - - TGCAGCGTGACCCCAGCTGAAACTCCCTACGAGCAGTACTTC CSVTPAETPYEQYF
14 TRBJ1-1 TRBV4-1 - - TGCGCCAGCAGAGACGGACTGATGAACACTGAAGCTTTCTTT CASRDGLMNTEAFF
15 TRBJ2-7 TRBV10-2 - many TGCGCCAGCAGTGAGCCGAGGGACATTACCTACGAGCAGTACTTC CASSEPRDITYEQYF
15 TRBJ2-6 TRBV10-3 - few TGTGCCATCAGCAGCAAGAGAAGGGGGGCCAACGTCCTGACTTTC CAISSKRRGANVLTF
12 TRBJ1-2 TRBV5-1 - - TGCGCCAGCAGGAGGTCAGAACATGGCTACACCTTC CASRRSEHGYTF
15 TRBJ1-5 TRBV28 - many TGTGCCAGCAGTCCCCGACAGAGCTGGAATCAGCCCCAGCATTTT CASSPRQSWNQPQHF
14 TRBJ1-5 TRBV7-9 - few TGTGCCAGCAGCTTAGCGCCGGGCAATCAGCCCCAGCATTTT CASSLAPGNQPQHF
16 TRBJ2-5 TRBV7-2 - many TGTGCCAGCAGCCCTCCAGGGGCGGGTAATTCGGAGACCCAGTACTTC CASSPPGAGNSETQYF
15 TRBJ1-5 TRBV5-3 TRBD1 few TGTGCCAGAAGCACCGGGACAGAAGGCAATCAGCCCCAGCATTTT CARSTGTEGNQPQHF
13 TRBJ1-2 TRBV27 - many TGTGCCAGCAGTTTAGGAGCTCCTTATGGCTACACCTTC CASSLGAPYGYTF
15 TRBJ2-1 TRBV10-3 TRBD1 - TGTGCCATCATGGACAGGGTTAGCTCCTACAATGAGCAGTTCTTC CAIMDRVSSYNEQFF
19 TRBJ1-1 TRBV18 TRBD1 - TGTGCCAGCTCACCGGTATCCGGGACAGCGTCGCTCATGAACACTGAAGCTTTCTTT CASSPVSGTASLMNTEAFF
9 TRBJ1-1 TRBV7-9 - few TGTGCCACGGGACCCTACGCTTTCTTT CATGPYAFF
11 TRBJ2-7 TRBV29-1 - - TGCAGCGTTGGACAGGTTCGGGAGCAGTACTTC CSVGQVREQYF
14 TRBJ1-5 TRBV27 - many TGTGCCAGCAGTTTAGGGGGGGCATGGCAGCCCCAGCATTTT CASSLGGAWQPQHF
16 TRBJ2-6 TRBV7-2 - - TGTGCCAGCAGCTTAGTCCAGGGGACCGGGGCCAACGTCCTGACTTTC CASSLVQGTGANVLTF
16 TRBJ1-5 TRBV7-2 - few TGTGCCAGCAGCTTAGGGGGCCGCAATAGCAATCAGCCCCAGCATTTT CASSLGGRNSNQPQHF